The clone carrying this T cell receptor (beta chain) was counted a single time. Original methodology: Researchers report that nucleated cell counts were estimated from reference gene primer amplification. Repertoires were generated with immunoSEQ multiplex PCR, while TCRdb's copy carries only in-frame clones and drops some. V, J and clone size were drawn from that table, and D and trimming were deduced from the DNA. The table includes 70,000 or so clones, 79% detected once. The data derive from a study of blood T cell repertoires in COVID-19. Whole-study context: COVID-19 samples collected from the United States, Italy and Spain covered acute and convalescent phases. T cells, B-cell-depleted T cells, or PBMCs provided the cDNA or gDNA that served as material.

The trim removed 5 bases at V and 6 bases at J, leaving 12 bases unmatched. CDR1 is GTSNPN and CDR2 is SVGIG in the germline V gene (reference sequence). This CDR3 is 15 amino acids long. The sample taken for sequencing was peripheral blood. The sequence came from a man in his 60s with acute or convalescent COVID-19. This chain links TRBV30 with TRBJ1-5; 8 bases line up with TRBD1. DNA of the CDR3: TGTGCCTGGGCCCAGCCGGACAGGGTCGGTCAGCCCCAGCATTTT. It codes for CAWAQPDRVGQPQHF.